This T cell receptor beta chain appears in the sequencing data of a study of spatial heterogeneity in lung cancer. This clonotype showed up just a few times. What it recognizes is unknown. In germline, CDR1 is MNHEY, CDR2 SVGEGT. V lost 5 bases and J 2 bases, leaving 15 bases between the germline ends. The CDR3 is 15 residues long. Each CDR3 protein is one row after TCRdb ran MiXCR on the 5' RACE reads. Among thousands of distinct CDR3 sequences listed, roughly 8% were seen once. Notes on the study in general: Approximate estimated coverage of tumor T cells amounted to less than 7.5% for alpha and roughly 13% for beta chains. Tumoral mutation counts were tracked by counts of expanded intratumoral alpha and beta TCRs.

Time point reported: sample taken at primary tumor resection. The authors sequenced whole RNA from tumor, nontumor lung or frozen PBMC without sorting. Material: lung tumor tissue, obtained at surgery. The receptor's source is a female donor with early-stage non-small cell lung cancer. This sequence joins TRBV6-2 or TRBV6-3 and TRBJ2-5; TRBD1 is a possible D gene (6 bases). The CDR3 DNA sequence: TGTGCCAGCAGTCCACCGGGACACCCACAAGAGACCCAGTACTTC. It specifies CASSPPGHPQETQYF.